The clone carrying this T cell receptor (beta chain) occurred a few times. Antigen unknown. The data derive from a study of T-cell memory formation after mild COVID-19. TCR alpha and TCR beta cDNA libraries carrying sample barcodes and UMIs were produced by 5'RACE using constant-segment primers. TCRdb re-analysed the 5' RACE reads in MiXCR, keeping a single row per CDR3 protein. This sample yields some 290,000 distinct CDR3 sequences, of which 15% to 20% are seen a single time; approximately 23% belongs to the top ten. General study findings and limits: Contracting CD4+ clones lay largely in CM and EM, with CD8+ ones residing in EMRA. Some SARS-CoV-2-responding clones were already detected in memory before infection. Later expanders leaned toward CD4+, whereas clones contracting from day 15 to 85 were balanced CD4/CD8.

Trimming stripped 5 bases from V and 7 bases from J, with 12 bases between. The CDR3 is made up of 14 amino acids. CDR1 and CDR2 (germline): SNHLY, FYNNEI. Sequenced material: PBMCs or a T cell subset sorted from them (not recorded which). V gene TRBV2 combines with J gene TRBJ1-6; D not resolved. The sequence was obtained from a man aged 18 to 30 who had mild COVID-19 (a few samples of this study predate the infection). Cell type and time point are not known. The CDR3 nucleotides read TGTGCCAGCAGTATTAGCCTGTCGAATTCACCCCTCCACTTT. Translated: CASSISLSNSPLHF.